This is a list of T cell receptor beta chains from one sample in a study of CD8 T cells in Susac syndrome. MiXCR, run by TCRdb on the immunoSEQ multiplex PCR reads, gives a single entry per CDR3 protein. The data show approximately 170,000 distinct CDR3 sequences, around 90% seen once. Input material: CD4+ T cells from PBMCs. All receptors come from a human donor in good health. CDR3s include the opening cysteine and the closing phenylalanine or tryptophan. A D gene is named only where the DNA matches it firmly. The size of a clone is reported for some rows only, either as once, few or many, or as a class for expanded clones.

size	J	V	D	CDR3	DNA
.	TRBJ2-7	TRBV5-1	.	CASSLAAGPYEQYF	TGCGCCAGCAGCTTGGCGGCGGGCCCCTACGAGCAGTACTTC
once	TRBJ2-1	TRBV29-1	TRBD2	CSVNSGRYNEQFF	TGCAGCGTTAACAGCGGGAGATACAATGAGCAGTTCTTC
.	TRBJ1-1	TRBV7-3	.	CASSSQGLNTEAFF	TGTGCCAGCAGCTCCCAGGGGTTGAACACTGAAGCTTTCTTT
.	TRBJ2-2	TRBV5-6	TRBD2	CASSWGGPQLSGELFF	TGTGCCAGCAGCTGGGGGGGACCCCAGTTGAGCGGGGAGCTGTTTTTT
.	TRBJ2-2	TRBV5-1	.	CASSTVLQGLSTGELFF	TGCGCCAGCAGCACGGTTCTTCAGGGTCTAAGCACCGGGGAGCTGTTTTTT
.	TRBJ2-1	TRBV25-1	TRBD2	CASSGLGVGTSASSYNEQFF	TGTGCCAGCAGTGGCCTCGGGGTTGGGACTAGCGCCAGCTCCTACAATGAGCAGTTCTTC
.	TRBJ2-5	TRBV18	TRBD2	CASSPVAGGETQYF	TGTGCCAGCTCACCAGTAGCGGGGGGAGAGACCCAGTACTTC
.	TRBJ2-2	TRBV5-1	TRBD2	CASSFSRGGLPGELFF	TGCGCCAGCAGCTTCTCGCGGGGGGGCCTTCCCGGGGAGCTGTTTTTT
once	TRBJ1-1	TRBV7-9	.	CASIPLRRLNTEAFF	TGTGCCAGCATCCCCCTAAGGCGACTGAACACTGAAGCTTTCTTT
.	TRBJ1-1	TRBV2	.	CASSENGEGTEAFF	TGTGCCAGCAGTGAAAATGGGGAGGGAACTGAAGCTTTCTTT
.	TRBJ2-4	TRBV5-8	TRBD1	CASSPGQGAPGSIQYF	TGTGCCAGCAGCCCGGGACAGGGGGCCCCCGGGAGCATTCAGTACTTC
.	TRBJ2-6	TRBV20-1	.	CSASYDGANVLTF	TGCAGTGCTAGTTACGATGGGGCCAACGTCCTGACTTTC
.	TRBJ2-3	TRBV29-1	.	CSVGSPGTDTQYF	TGCAGCGTTGGATCCCCCGGCACAGATACGCAGTATTTT
once	TRBJ2-4	TRBV24-1	.	CATSDLSNSNIQYF	TGTGCCACCAGTGATTTGAGCAACTCTAACATTCAGTACTTC
.	TRBJ2-7	TRBV6-5	TRBD2	CASSPLGGNYEQYF	TGTGCCAGCAGCCCCCTGGGAGGGAACTACGAGCAGTACTTC
.	TRBJ2-7	TRBV6-6	.	CASTGRNGWAGEQYF	TGTGCCAGCACCGGCAGGAACGGGTGGGCGGGCGAGCAGTACTTC
.	TRBJ1-2	TRBV20-1	TRBD1	CSARPPPGTGYGGYTF	TGCAGTGCTAGACCACCCCCCGGGACAGGGTATGGAGGCTACACCTTC
.	TRBJ2-4	TRBV7-2	.	CASSPLGLPADIQYF	TGTGCCAGCAGCCCCCTCGGGCTCCCCGCGGACATTCAGTACTTC
.	TRBJ2-1	TRBV29-1	.	CSALRGLNEQFF	TGCAGCGCTTTGCGCGGGCTCAATGAGCAGTTCTTC
.	TRBJ2-2	TRBV9	TRBD2	CASSPSLAGADTGELFF	TGTGCCAGCAGCCCCTCACTAGCGGGGGCCGACACCGGGGAGCTGTTTTTT
.	TRBJ1-5	TRBV12-3/TRBV12-4	.	CASRGVGQPQHF	TGTGCCAGCAGGGGGGTGGGTCAGCCCCAGCATTTT
once	TRBJ1-1	TRBV7-9	.	CASNPTGRTEAFF	TGTGCCAGCAACCCTACAGGGAGGACTGAAGCTTTCTTT
.	TRBJ2-3	TRBV5-1	TRBD2	CASSLELAGGPSTDTQYF	TGCGCCAGCAGCCTAGAACTAGCGGGAGGCCCATCCACAGATACGCAGTATTTT
.	TRBJ1-4	TRBV30	.	CAWSVGGEKLFF	TGTGCCTGGAGTGTAGGGGGTGAAAAACTGTTTTTT
.	TRBJ1-2	TRBV14	.	CASSREEGFGYTF	TGTGCCAGCAGCCGAGAAGAGGGTTTTGGCTACACCTTC
.	TRBJ2-4	TRBV5-1	TRBD1	CASSLLPGTGGQNIQYF	TGCGCCAGCAGCTTACTACCCGGGACAGGGGGTCAAAACATTCAGTACTTC
.	TRBJ2-5	TRBV30	.	CAWSVGGWETQYF	TGTGCCTGGAGTGTAGGGGGGTGGGAGACCCAGTACTTC
.	TRBJ2-3	TRBV7-9	TRBD1	CASSSGTANTQYF	TGTGCCAGCAGCTCTGGGACAGCCAATACGCAGTATTTT
.	TRBJ2-2	TRBV4-3	TRBD2	CASSQDKAGGARGELFF	TGCGCCAGCAGCCAAGATAAGGCCGGGGGGGCAAGAGGGGAGCTGTTTTTT
once	TRBJ2-4	TRBV5-3	.	CARSLTGSGLAKNIQYF	TGTGCCAGAAGCCTGACTGGTAGCGGACTAGCCAAAAACATTCAGTACTTC
.	TRBJ1-3	TRBV2	.	CASSEGPMSSGNTIYF	TGTGCCAGCAGTGAAGGTCCCATGAGCTCTGGAAACACCATATATTTT
.	TRBJ1-2	TRBV28	.	CAILREALGYTF	TGTGCCATTTTACGAGAGGCGTTGGGCTACACCTTC
.	TRBJ2-3	TRBV28	TRBD2	CASSESGRGGATQYF	TGTGCCAGCAGTGAAAGCGGGAGGGGGGGCGCTACGCAGTATTTT
.	TRBJ2-7	TRBV20-1	.	CSATLTSDEQYF	TGCAGTGCGACCCTGACTAGTGACGAGCAGTACTTC
.	TRBJ1-4	TRBV28	.	CASSLPVATNEKLFF	TGTGCCAGCAGTTTACCCGTTGCAACTAATGAAAAACTGTTTTTT
.	TRBJ1-2	TRBV10-3	.	CAISVEGLYGYTF	TGTGCCATCAGCGTGGAGGGACTCTATGGCTACACCTTC
.	TRBJ2-3	TRBV7-2	TRBD2	CASSSTLTSGGAGDTQYF	TGTGCCAGCAGCTCCACGCTGACTAGCGGGGGGGCCGGAGATACGCAGTATTTT
few	TRBJ2-5	TRBV19	TRBD2	CASTIAGQETQYF	TGTGCCAGTACTATAGCGGGCCAAGAGACCCAGTACTTC
.	TRBJ1-1	TRBV9	.	CASSGDIGGQAFF	TGTGCCAGCAGCGGTGACATCGGCGGCCAAGCTTTCTTT
.	TRBJ1-2	TRBV13	TRBD1	CASSLEGGHYGYTF	TGTGCCAGCAGCTTAGAAGGGGGCCACTATGGCTACACCTTC
.	TRBJ2-2	TRBV2	TRBD1	CASSEVGTGATNTGELFF	TGTGCCAGCAGTGAAGTCGGGACAGGGGCAACGAACACCGGGGAGCTGTTTTTT
.	TRBJ1-5	TRBV7-2	.	CASSSDSHQPQHF	TGTGCCAGCAGCTCCGACAGTCATCAGCCCCAGCATTTT
.	TRBJ1-4	TRBV28	.	CASSPGGFWTNEKLFF	TGTGCCAGCAGTCCAGGAGGGTTCTGGACTAATGAAAAACTGTTTTTT
.	TRBJ2-3	TRBV6-5	.	CASSSRGGLFSTDTQYF	TGTGCCAGCAGTTCCCGGGGCGGACTTTTTAGCACAGATACGCAGTATTTT
.	TRBJ1-2	TRBV4-3	.	CASSQDPAGRGYTF	TGCGCCAGCAGCCAAGATCCCGCAGGGCGCGGCTACACCTTC
.	TRBJ2-7	TRBV10-3	.	CAISEALVGDRPYEQYF	TGTGCCATCAGTGAGGCCCTTGTGGGGGACCGGCCCTACGAGCAGTACTTC
.	TRBJ2-7	TRBV7-2	.	CASGPPLGTAYEQYF	TGTGCCAGCGGCCCCCCCCTCGGTACCGCCTACGAGCAGTACTTC
.	TRBJ1-2	TRBV18	TRBD1	CASSPLTGGKGYTF	TGTGCCAGCTCACCACTGACAGGGGGCAAAGGCTACACCTTC
.	TRBJ2-1	TRBV20-1	.	CSARFSGLGGHEQFF	TGCAGTGCTAGATTCTCCGGACTAGGGGGGCATGAGCAGTTCTTC
.	TRBJ1-5	TRBV3-1	.	CASSQGGAREGQPQHF	TGTGCCAGCAGCCAAGGGGGGGCCAGGGAAGGTCAGCCCCAGCATTTT
.	TRBJ1-5	TRBV6-5	.	CASSQPPLGQPQHF	TGTGCCAGCAGCCAACCCCCGCTGGGGCAGCCCCAGCATTTT
.	TRBJ2-1	TRBV3-1	.	CASSQVSFYNEQFF	TGTGCCAGCAGCCAAGTTTCTTTCTACAATGAGCAGTTCTTC
.	TRBJ1-5	TRBV20-1	.	CSARGQGDQPQHF	TGCAGTGCCCGCGGGCAGGGAGATCAGCCCCAGCATTTT
.	TRBJ2-5	TRBV12-3/TRBV12-4	TRBD2	CASNSGGEETQYF	TGTGCCAGCAATAGCGGGGGTGAGGAGACCCAGTACTTC
.	TRBJ2-2	TRBV5-1	.	CASSFLGHNTGELFF	TGCGCCAGCAGCTTTTTAGGACATAACACCGGGGAGCTGTTTTTT
.	TRBJ1-5	TRBV19	TRBD1	CASNPDRAQPQHF	TGTGCCAGTAACCCCGACAGGGCTCAGCCCCAGCATTTT
.	TRBJ2-7	TRBV28	TRBD2	CASSSPGGQADEQYF	TGTGCCAGCAGTTCCCCGGGAGGGCAGGCCGACGAGCAGTACTTC
.	TRBJ2-2	TRBV2	.	CASSEMGVFTGELFF	TGTGCCAGCAGTGAAATGGGGGTCTTCACCGGGGAGCTGTTTTTT
.	TRBJ2-3	TRBV30	.	CAVSLGLTSDTQYF	TGTGCCGTCTCTCTCGGGCTTACCTCAGATACGCAGTATTTT
.	TRBJ1-2	TRBV2	.	CASSDRVPYGYTF	TGTGCCAGCAGTGACAGGGTTCCCTATGGCTACACCTTC